This T cell receptor beta chain was identified in a study of shared clonotypes between healthy human individuals. Background on the study: Three plates each covered CD4 naive and memory; CD8 naive two, CD8 memory one. Points from the study as a whole: The naive CD4 repertoires of a few donors were compared, and approximately 4.5% of clonotypes were shared. Rarefaction demonstrated incomplete sorted-subset sequencing despite large depth.

Looked up from germline, CDR1 is MRHNA and CDR2 is SNTAGT. The CDR3 is 13 amino acids. V shed 6 bases, J shed 1 base, and the junction held 1 base outside the gene matches. Comments on this clone: Its antigen remains unknown. A read error may be the cause here, since a much bigger clone is one base away.

Repertoires were generated with immunoSEQ multiplex PCR, while TCRdb's copy carries only in-frame clones and drops some. In the table there are 2 million to 2.5 million clones, 80% to 95% of which are singletons. Into CD45RA+ naive and CD45RA-negative memory subsets, the CD4+ cells were split. Sequenced: naive CD4+ T cells from PBMCs. Subset meaning: CD45RA+ positively selected. The V and J genes are TRBV6-4 and TRBJ1-1; 8 positions agree with TRBD1. The sequence derives from a man aged 18 to 30 in good health. Some clones in this sample may be carry-over from other donors' samples. For the CDR3, the DNA is TGTGCCAGCAGCGGACAGGGGAACACTGAAGCTTTCTTT. This gives the protein CASSGQGNTEAFF.